This TCR beta chain emerged from a study of memory CD8 T cells in hepatitis C reinfection. As for the study in general: Samples at peak reinfection came 3 to 8 weeks post-detection. Findings and caveats of the study: Only a handful of donors prevented definitive conclusions about public clonotypes.

Time point denoted: peak reinfection, 3 to 8 weeks after reinfection detection. TCR sequencing was done directly ex vivo on sorted cells, without expansion in vitro. The Montreal HEPCO cohort supplied donors who inject drugs. At all three reinfection time points, viable CD3+ CD8+ CD45RO- cells from a couple of donors served as controls. Here immunoSEQ multiplex PCR was the method, and the copy in TCRdb shows in-frame clones only, minus some. The table records fewer than 50,000 clones, 70% to 90% of them present only once. The length of the CDR3 is 14 residues. Germline V gene data show CDR1 as KGHSH and CDR2 as LQKENI. V dropped 3 bases and J dropped 1 base, with 9 bases sitting between them. On this clone itself: What it binds is unknown.

The chain carries TRBV18 and TRBJ1-1; no clear D gene. This receptor was taken from a man aged 18-30 years with hepatitis C virus infection. The sequencing sample was made of naive CD8+ T cells sorted from blood. The DNA for the CDR3 is TGTGCCAGCTCACCTCCCGGAGGGAACACTGAAGCTTTCTTT. It specifies CASSPPGGNTEAFF. Filled out from reference TRBV18 and TRBJ1-1, the complete variable domain reads NAGVMQNPRHLVRRRGQEARLRCSPMKGHSHVYWYRQLPEEGLKFMVYLQKENIIDESGMPKERFSAEFPKEGPSILRIQQVVRGDSAAYFCASSPPGGNTEAFFGQGTRLTVV.